Each of the 11 T cell receptor beta chains below was sequenced from the same sample in a study of neurological immune-mediated disorders. From the 5' RACE reads, TCRdb called clonotypes with MiXCR, one entry per CDR3 protein. The data contain roughly 10,000 distinct CDR3 sequences, 20% to 25% of them singletons. Sample: CD8+ T cells from blood. The receptors were sampled from a woman aged 40 to 49 with multiple sclerosis.

This clonotype came up a few times. The chain links TRBV13 to TRBJ1-4, with D possibly matching TRBD1 (6 bases). The ends were cut back, 3 bases at V and 8 bases at J, with 16 bases in the middle. The CDR3 has 15 residues. The germline gives CDR1 PRHDT, CDR2 FYEKMQ (reference sequence). The CDR3 coding sequence is TGTGCCAGCAGCTTCCGACAGGAGGTTAAGGAAAAACTGTTTTTT. This gives the protein CASSFRQEVKEKLFF.

This clonotype qualifies as medium-sized (0.01 to 0.1%). The chain has TRBV29-1 and TRBJ2-3, with no clear D. Germline-derived CDR1 and CDR2 are SQVTM and ANQGSEA. CDR3 length: 13 residues. V lost 2 bases and J lost 4, with 10 bases in between. DNA of the CDR3: TGCAGCGTTGAACCAGGCTCCCCAGATACGCAGTATTTT. Encoded protein: CSVEPGSPDTQYF.

This clonotype was found many times. The chain joins TRBV7-3 to TRBJ1-2, with D perhaps matching TRBD1 (6 bases). CDR1 is SGHTA, CDR2 FQGTGA, per germline. The CDR3 length is 15 residues. V gave up 5 bases and J gave up 7 bases, with 20 bases separating them. CDR3 loop: CASSTYPGGQGGYTF. CDR3 in DNA: TGTGCCAGCAGCACATACCCGGGGGGGCAGGGTGGCTACACCTTC.

In its sample, this clonotype ranks as medium-sized. The CDR3 nucleotides read TGTGCCACCAGCTTCTCCCAGGGGGAGCCCCAGCATTTT. Amino acids: CATSFSQGEPQHF. The V call is TRBV15, the J call TRBJ1-5; 7 bases agree with TRBD1. Germline CDR1 LNHNV, CDR2 YYDKDF (reference sequence). The CDR3 runs 13 residues. V lost 5 bases to trimming and J lost 8 bases; unmatched junction nucleotides: 6. The complete variable domain, with remaining parts taken from reference TRBV15 and TRBJ1-5, reads DAMVIQNPRYQVTQFGKPVTLSCSQTLNHNVMYWYQQKSSQAPKLLFHYYDKDFNNEADTPDNFQSRRPNTSFCFLDIRSPGLGDTAMYLCATSFSQGEPQHFGDGTRLSIL.

This clonotype was counted at least ten times. The rearrangement uses TRBV9 and TRBJ1-2; tentative D call: TRBD1 (6 bases). Germline V gene sequence: CDR1 SGDLS, CDR2 YYNGEE. V was pared by 0 bases and J by 4 bases, with 13 bases between. CDR3 length equals 15 residues. The CDR3 region is CASSVEPGASYGYTF. The CDR3 DNA sequence: TGTGCCAGCAGCGTAGAGCCAGGGGCGAGCTATGGCTACACCTTC.

This clonotype was seen ten or more times. V gene TRBV6-2 or TRBV6-3 combines with J gene TRBJ2-2; TRBD2 matches at 13 bases. CDR1 is MNHEY, CDR2 SVGEGT, per germline. V was clipped by 10 bases and J by 2 bases; unmatched bases: 7. The CDR3 extends over 16 amino acids. CDR3 sequence (DNA): TGTGCCACCCCGGGACTAGCGGGGCCAAACACCGGGGAGCTGTTTTTT. Its translation: CATPGLAGPNTGELFF.

The rearrangement joins TRBV2 to TRBJ2-3, with 8 positions matching TRBD2. Per germline, CDR1 SNHLY and CDR2 FYNNEI. The CDR3 length is 17 residues. V shed 4 bases, J shed 2 bases, and the junction held 11 bases outside the gene matches. CDR3 in DNA: TGTGCCAGCAGTGGGCTCCGACTAGCGACTATCACAGATACGCAGTATTTT. It specifies CASSGLRLATITDTQYF.

This clonotype occurred many times. V and J are TRBV5-1 and TRBJ1-5; D gene uncertain. Germline loops: CDR1 SGHRS, CDR2 YFSETQ. The CDR3 has 15 residues. Trimming took off 0 bases at V and 0 bases at J, with 7 bases between the two ends. CDR3 residues: CASSLGPGSNQPQHF. The CDR3 DNA follows: TGCGCCAGCAGCTTGGGTCCGGGTAGCAATCAGCCCCAGCATTTT.

This clonotype is medium-sized within its sample. The V call is TRBV11-2, the J call TRBJ1-1; the D is unclear. The CDR3 has 11 amino acids. Germline V gene data show CDR1 as SGHAT and CDR2 as FQNNGV. V lost 4 bases to trimming and J lost 11 bases, with 11 bases between them. This CDR3 is CASSSRVLAFF. The CDR3 coding sequence is TGTGCCAGCAGCTCAAGGGTTTTGGCTTTCTTT.

This clonotype was detected many times. This chain joins TRBV11-3 and TRBJ2-1; 7 nucleotides match TRBD2. V lost 5 bases, J lost 8 bases, and 3 bases stayed unmatched. CDR3 length equals 12 residues. CDR1 and CDR2 from the germline V gene are SGHNT and YENEEA. CDR3 sequence: CASSLGGDEQFF. For the CDR3, the DNA is TGTGCCAGCAGCCTGGGGGGGGATGAGCAGTTCTTC.

In this sample, this clonotype turned up many times. The rearrangement uses TRBV27 and TRBJ2-1; possibly TRBD1 for D (6 bases). Germline CDR1 MNHEY, CDR2 SMNVEV (reference sequence). There are 17 residues in the CDR3. V dropped 8 bases and J dropped 4 bases, with 24 bases sitting between them. Written as DNA, the CDR3 is TGTGCCAGCCCTTTTTTGTCAGCTGCTAGGGGGTACAATGAGCAGTTCTTC. It yields the protein CASPFLSAARGYNEQFF.